Below, 19 T cell receptor beta chains from the same sample are listed, as sequenced in a study of blood T cell repertoires in COVID-19. Data came from immunoSEQ multiplex PCR; TCRdb stores just in-frame clones and leaves some out. The profile covers 160,000 or so clones, with around 75% appearing a single time and approximately 15% taken by the ten largest. Material for sequencing was peripheral blood. These receptors were collected from a woman over 75 with acute or convalescent COVID-19.

The chain couples TRBV19 to TRBJ1-1; 10 bases line up with TRBD1. The CDR3 has 15 residues. Trimming removed 4 bases from V and 9 bases from J; junction bases left unmatched: 11. Germline V gene data show CDR1 as LNHDA and CDR2 as SQIVND (reference sequence). CDR3 coding DNA: TGTGCCAGTAGTACAATCCAGACAGGGGGCGAGAAAGCTTTCTTT. Translating it yields CASSTIQTGGEKAFF.

This chain uses TRBV7-8 with TRBJ1-1; 8 bases match TRBD1. CDR1 and CDR2 from the germline V gene are SGHVS and FQNEAQ. The CDR3 has 15 amino acids. J lost 1 base, V lost 5 bases, and 6 bases had no gene match. CDR3 in DNA: TGTGCCAGCAGCATGTGGACAGGGCCGAACACTGAAGCTTTCTTT. It encodes CASSMWTGPNTEAFF.

The chain couples TRBV7-9 to TRBJ2-7; possible D gene TRBD1, 5 bases. The germline CDR1 and CDR2 sequences are SEHNR and FQNEAQ (reference sequence). V was clipped by 0 bases and J by 6 bases, with 15 bases between them. The CDR3 runs to 15 residues. The CDR3 protein is CASSLAGPSASEQYF. The DNA of the CDR3 is TGTGCCAGCAGCTTAGCGGGGCCCTCGGCCTCCGAGCAGTACTTC.

The rearrangement links TRBV2 to TRBJ2-5; no clear D. There are 11 residues in the CDR3. V was clipped by 5 bases and J by 1 base, with 2 bases between them. Germline V gene sequence: CDR1 SNHLY, CDR2 FYNNEI. In nucleotides, the CDR3 is TGTGCCAGCAGTCTCCAAGAGACCCAGTACTTC. Translated, it gives CASSLQETQYF. Using reference TRBV2 and TRBJ2-5 for the parts outside the CDR3, the full variable domain is EPEVTQTPSHQVTQMGQEVILRCVPISNHLYFYWYRQILGQKVEFLVSFYNNEISEKSEIFDDQFSVERPDGSNFTLKIRSTKLEDSAMYFCASSLQETQYFGPGTRLLVL.

The CDR3, as DNA: TGCGCCAGCAGCTTGGCCTCACAGCCCTATGGCTACACCTTC. It yields the protein CASSLASQPYGYTF. V usage is TRBV5-1 and J usage is TRBJ1-2; D is ambiguous. V lost 0 bases to trimming and J lost 4 bases, with 10 bases between them. The CDR3 loop spans 14 amino acids. CDR1 and CDR2 from the germline V gene are SGHRS and YFSETQ.

The CDR3 nucleotides are TGTGCCAGCAGTTCGGGACAGGGGGCGATTCAGCCCCAGCATTTT. Translation: CASSSGQGAIQPQHF. The rearrangement joins TRBV6-6 to TRBJ1-5; 12 bases map to TRBD1. In germline, CDR1 is MNHNY, CDR2 SVGAGI (reference sequence). This CDR3 is 15 amino acids long. V was clipped by 4 bases and J by 6 bases; unmatched bases: 4.

The gene calls are TRBV2 and TRBJ2-5; TRBD1 matches 9 bases. From germline, CDR1 is SNHLY and CDR2 FYNNEI. The junction had 3 bases not matched to a gene; V was cut back by 6 bases and J by 4 bases. This CDR3 is 13 amino acids long. CDR3 sequence reads: CASSRQGGETQYF. The CDR3 coding sequence is TGTGCCAGCAGCAGACAGGGGGGAGAGACCCAGTACTTC.

The CDR3 loop is CASSGGAQRSGNTIYF. In DNA, the CDR3 is TGTGCCAGCTCGGGTGGGGCACAGCGCTCTGGAAACACCATATATTTT. The gene calls are TRBV18 and TRBJ1-3, with D perhaps TRBD1 (5 bases). Per germline, CDR1 KGHSH and CDR2 LQKENI. The V and J ends lost 6 bases and 0 bases respectively, with 15 bases between them. CDR3 length equals 16 residues.

The genes are TRBV18 and TRBJ2-6; TRBD1 aligns across 10 bases. With 2 bases clipped from V and 0 bases from J, the junction kept 7 bases outside the gene matches. This CDR3 has 19 residues. In germline, CDR1 is KGHSH, CDR2 LQKENI. This CDR3 is CASSPIQGTGASGANVLTF. The CDR3 bases are TGTGCCAGCTCACCAATACAAGGGACAGGGGCCTCTGGGGCCAACGTCCTGACTTTC.

V and J are TRBV28 and TRBJ1-3; 7 nucleotides agree with TRBD1. Trimming at V came to 8 bases and at J to 2 bases, leaving 9 bases not matched to a gene. CDR1 MDHEN and CDR2 SYDVKM come from the germline V gene. The CDR3 sequence is 15 residues long. The CDR3 nucleotides are TGTGCCAGCCGTGACAGGGTATTGCCTGGAAACACCATATATTTT. Protein product: CASRDRVLPGNTIYF.

This clone was seen a handful of times. The chain recombines TRBV7-2 with TRBJ2-3; 8 bases align to TRBD1. The CDR3 covers 15 residues. Germline V lookup: CDR1 SGHTA, CDR2 FQGNSA. V was pared by 3 bases and J by 4 bases, with 6 bases of the junction left unmatched. The CDR3 sequence is CASSFRSGGPDTQYF. The CDR3 nucleotides read TGTGCCAGCAGCTTTCGGTCAGGGGGCCCAGATACGCAGTATTTT. The entire variable domain, with the rest obtained from reference TRBV7-2 and TRBJ2-3, is as follows: GAGVSQSPSNKVTEKGKDVELRCDPISGHTALYWYRQSLGQGLEFLIYFQGNSAPDKSGLPSDRFSAERTGGSVSTLTIQRTQQEDSAVYLCASSFRSGGPDTQYFGPGTRLTVL.

V usage is TRBV12-3 or TRBV12-4 and J usage is TRBJ1-4; TRBD1 aligns across 7 bases. Trimming removed 8 bases from V and 7 bases from J; junction bases left unmatched: 7. This CDR3 is 13 amino acids long. CDR3 nucleotide sequence: TGTGCCAGCGGCCGGGACAGTGGTGAAAAACTGTTTTTT. It encodes CASGRDSGEKLFF.

This sequence joins TRBV10-2 and TRBJ1-1; D is uncertain. V was pared by 6 bases and J by 6 bases, with 20 bases between. The CDR3 extends over 15 amino acids. Germline assignment: CDR1 WSHSY and CDR2 SAAADI. CDR3 coding DNA: TGCGCCAGCAGCGACTTTTTAAATCGAAACGCTGAAGCTTTCTTT. It is translated as CASSDFLNRNAEAFF.

The chain has TRBV18 and TRBJ1-2; D uncertain. Germline CDR1 reads KGHSH; CDR2 reads LQKENI. The V and J ends lost 6 bases and 6 bases respectively, with 11 bases between them. The CDR3 spans 12 residues. As DNA, the CDR3 is TGTGCCAGCTCCCTAAACAGTGATGGCTACACCTTC. Translated, it gives CASSLNSDGYTF.

The gene calls are TRBV18 and TRBJ2-1; the match to TRBD2 covers 16 bases. The CDR3 has 19 residues. CDR1 is KGHSH and CDR2 is LQKENI in the germline V gene. Trimming cost V 4 bases and J 8 bases; bases outside gene matches: 14. CDR3 protein: CASSQSPPGLAGGLHEQFF. The CDR3 region has the DNA TGTGCCAGCTCACAAAGTCCACCGGGACTAGCGGGAGGGTTGCATGAGCAGTTCTTC.

The chain employs TRBV19 and TRBJ2-1; 14 positions agree with TRBD2. CDR1 is LNHDA and CDR2 is SQIVND in the germline V gene (reference sequence). The CDR3 is made up of 16 amino acids. Trimming removed 1 base from V and 7 bases from J; junction bases left unmatched: 3. The CDR3 loop reads CASSIVGTSGSNEQFF. Here the CDR3 DNA reads TGTGCCAGTAGTATAGTTGGGACTAGCGGGAGTAATGAGCAGTTCTTC.

The rearrangement uses TRBV5-1 and TRBJ2-7; a possible D gene is TRBD1 (6 bases). This CDR3 spans 15 amino acids. In germline, CDR1 is SGHRS, CDR2 YFSETQ. V dropped 0 bases and J dropped 7 bases, with 17 bases sitting between them. CDR3 protein: CASSLGAQGTREQYF. For the CDR3, the DNA is TGCGCCAGCAGCTTGGGGGCTCAGGGGACAAGGGAGCAGTACTTC. Combining the CDR3 with reference TRBV5-1 and TRBJ2-7 gives the whole variable domain KAGVTQTPRYLIKTRGQQVTLSCSPISGHRSVSWYQQTPGQGLQFLFEYFSETQRNKGNFPGRFSGRQFSNSRSEMNVSTLELGDSALYLCASSLGAQGTREQYFGPGTRLTVT.

The chain employs TRBV2 and TRBJ2-2, with D perhaps TRBD2 (6 bases). Trimming removed 1 base at V and 1 base at J, with 7 bases between. The CDR3 runs to 15 residues. CDR1 and CDR2 from the germline V gene are SNHLY and FYNNEI. The CDR3: CASSEVGGNTGELFF. The CDR3 coding sequence is TGTGCCAGCAGTGAAGTGGGAGGGAACACCGGGGAGCTGTTTTTT.

This clone was seen a single time. The CDR3 here is CASSPEYRNTEAFF. In nucleotides, the CDR3 is TGTGCCAGCAGTCCAGAATACCGGAACACTGAAGCTTTCTTT. The chain carries TRBV28 and TRBJ1-1; the D is unclear. The CDR3 contains 14 residues. Germline assignment: CDR1 MDHEN and CDR2 SYDVKM. Trimming shortened V by 5 bases and J by 1 base, and 11 bases separated the two germline ends. The full variable domain, with the rest looked up from reference TRBV28 and TRBJ1-1, is DVKVTQSSRYLVKRTGEKVFLECVQDMDHENMFWYRQDPGLGLRLIYFSYDVKMKEKGDIPEGYSVSREKKERFSLILESASTNQTSMYLCASSPEYRNTEAFFGQGTRLTVV.